This T cell receptor beta chain originates from a study of T cell repertoires in cytomegalovirus infection. The length of the CDR3 is 15 residues. The V gene's germline CDR1 is LNHDA and CDR2 SQIVND (reference sequence). V lost 6 bases and J lost 2; bases outside the gene matches: 6. TCRdb recomputed calls from the reads with MiXCR, one row per CDR3 protein. The sample has some 150,000 distinct CDR3 sequences; 32% are singletons. To note about this clonotype: Its specificity is not known.

The source material was CD8+ T cells from cultured PBMCs, sampled from culture after CMV antigen stimulation. The clonotype originates from a human donor in good health (CMV status not recorded). Some clones in this sample may be carry-over from other donors' samples. The chain links TRBV19 to TRBJ2-3, with 9 bases that match TRBD1. The CDR3 sequence: CASSDRGDYTDTQYF. CDR3 bases: TGTGCCAGTAGCGACAGGGGGGACTACACAGATACGCAGTATTTT.